This TCR beta chain emerged from a study of Ad26.COV2.S vaccination and SARS-CoV-2 variants. Study at large: Within the COV1001 Ad26.COV2.S trial arm, the donor was enrolled. Study results and limitations: Researchers reported similar non-spike TCR breadth in vaccine and placebo recipients.

About this clone: The antigen remains unidentified.

The ends lost 8 bases at V and 7 bases at J; junction bases unmatched: 9. The CDR3 is made up of 14 amino acids. Germline lookup yields CDR1 MNHEY and CDR2 SVGAGI. Treatment defined: around 19 received Ad26.COV2.S at low or high dose, single or two shots; about 5 received placebo; per-sample allocation not given. Vaccine and placebo recipients were sampled on day 63 after the first injection. An Ad26 vector was used to express Wuhan-strain SARS-CoV-2 spike as the vaccine. Assay used: immunoSEQ multiplex PCR; TCRdb lists only in-frame clones, some missing. The sample has hundreds of thousands of clones; 88% are singletons.

The specimen comprised peripheral blood, sampled in a trial of Ad26.COV2.S vaccine versus placebo. V gene TRBV6-5 combines with J gene TRBJ2-1, with TRBD2 matching 9 bases. The TCR originated in a person aged 18-65 years who received the Ad26.COV2.S COVID-19 vaccine or a placebo. CDR3 residues: CASGSGGGWNEQFF. CDR3 nucleotides: TGTGCCAGCGGTAGCGGGGGAGGATGGAATGAGCAGTTCTTC.